Shown below are 28 T cell receptor beta chains from a single sample sequenced in a study of blood T cell repertoires in COVID-19. The protocol was immunoSEQ multiplex PCR, while the TCRdb copy is restricted to in-frame clones and leaves out a portion. The sample holds fewer than 350,000 clones; about 86% are singletons and the top ten take roughly 12%. Sequenced material: peripheral blood. These receptors all come from a young woman with COVID-19, enrolled during active disease.

This chain joins TRBV5-8 and TRBJ2-5, with 10 positions matching TRBD2. Germline CDR1 is SGHTS and CDR2 is YDEGEE. CDR3 length: 16 residues. After removal of 0 bases from V and 5 bases from J, the junction contained 7 bases not matched to a gene. The CDR3 loop is CASSLGASGGWETQYF. The DNA for the CDR3 is TGTGCCAGCAGCTTGGGGGCTAGCGGGGGTTGGGAGACCCAGTACTTC. The full variable domain, with the rest looked up from reference TRBV5-8 and TRBJ2-5, is EAGVTQSPTHLIKTRGQQATLRCSPISGHTSVYWYQQALGLGLQFLLWYDEGEERNRGNFPPRFSGRQFPNYSSELNVNALELEDSALYLCASSLGASGGWETQYFGPGTRLLVL.

This clone was seen only a few times. CDR3 residues: CASSLVSGGQETQYF. The CDR3 nucleotides read TGCGCCAGCAGCTTGGTTAGCGGGGGACAAGAGACCCAGTACTTC. The gene calls are TRBV5-1 and TRBJ2-5, with 9 positions matching TRBD2. The CDR3 consists of 15 residues. Germline V gene data show CDR1 as SGHRS and CDR2 as YFSETQ. V was pared by 0 bases and J by 2 bases, with 2 bases of the junction left unmatched.

The sample holds a few counts of this clone. V gene TRBV13 combines with J gene TRBJ1-4; D is uncertain. Germline V gene sequence: CDR1 PRHDT, CDR2 FYEKMQ (reference sequence). CDR3 length equals 15 residues. V was trimmed by 7 bases and J by 8 bases, leaving 20 bases between them. The CDR3 spells CASTRSRGLGEKLFF. CDR3 bases: TGTGCCAGCACCCGATCTCGGGGATTGGGGGAAAAACTGTTTTTT.

The V and J genes are TRBV6-5 and TRBJ1-4; no reliable D call. The CDR3 sequence is 14 residues long. V dropped 6 bases and J dropped 5 bases, with 13 bases sitting between them. Germline CDR1 is MNHEY and CDR2 is SVGAGI. The CDR3 coding sequence is TGTGCCAGCAGCATGACAAGCAACAATGAAAAACTGTTTTTT. Translated, it gives CASSMTSNNEKLFF.

As DNA, the CDR3 is TGTGCCAGCAGCTCACAGGTCGCTACCGGAGATACGCAGTATTTT. Protein product: CASSSQVATGDTQYF. This sequence joins TRBV6-5 and TRBJ2-3, with D possibly TRBD1 on 5 matching bases. The CDR3 length is 15 residues. Germline-derived CDR1 and CDR2 are MNHEY and SVGAGI. Between the trimmed V and J ends, which lost 6 bases and 5 bases, there was a span of 18 bases.

The rearrangement joins TRBV11-2 to TRBJ2-2, with 7 positions matching TRBD1. This CDR3 comprises 15 residues. CDR1 SGHAT and CDR2 FQNNGV come from the germline V gene. Losses at the gene ends were 6 bases for V and 0 bases for J; bases not matched to a gene: 4. CDR3 DNA: TGTGCCAGCAGGGGACAGTCTTCGAACACCGGGGAGCTGTTTTTT. Translating it yields CASRGQSSNTGELFF.

The chain joins TRBV24-1 to TRBJ2-1; 10 nucleotides align to TRBD1. Germline trimming cut 6 bases from V and 7 bases from J; bases unmatched to any gene: 8. Germline V gene sequence: CDR1 KGHDR, CDR2 SFDVKD. The CDR3 runs to 15 residues. CDR3 amino acids: CATSLRDRGGNEQFF. The CDR3 DNA is TGTGCCACCAGTTTACGGGACAGGGGTGGGAATGAGCAGTTCTTC.

The chain employs TRBV6-1 and TRBJ1-4; possible D gene TRBD1, 6 bases. The CDR3 contains 16 residues. CDR1 and CDR2 from the germline V gene are MNHNS and SASEGT. Trimming stripped 4 bases from V and 8 bases from J, with 20 bases between. The CDR3 is CASSGERTGSGEKLFF. In DNA, the CDR3 is TGTGCCAGCAGTGGGGAACGTACAGGGTCGGGGGAAAAACTGTTTTTT.

The CDR3 reads CASSLGGSLYEQYF. The CDR3 nucleotides read TGTGCCAGCAGCTTAGGAGGGAGTCTCTACGAGCAGTACTTC. This chain connects TRBV7-9 to TRBJ2-7; TRBD2 is a possible D gene (5 bases). V lost 1 base and J lost 3, with 10 bases in between. The CDR3 consists of 14 residues. Germline loops: CDR1 SEHNR, CDR2 FQNEAQ (reference sequence).

This clone occurred a few times. The chain couples TRBV6-5 to TRBJ1-2, with D maybe TRBD1 (6 bases). CDR3 length equals 14 residues. V was cut by 5 bases and J by 5 bases, with 15 bases left in between. The V gene's germline CDR1 is MNHEY and CDR2 SVGAGI. This chain's CDR3 is CASSPTDSLYGYTF. The CDR3 region has the DNA TGTGCCAGCAGTCCCACGGACAGCTTATATGGCTACACCTTC.

On this clone: Compared with germline, one end of the junction differs, possibly owing to a read error. Here the CDR3 reads CASRLGARVYEQYF. The CDR3 DNA is TGTGCCAGCAGATTGGGGGCGCGAGTCTACGAGCAGTACTTC. This chain uses TRBV5-6 with TRBJ2-7, with D possibly TRBD1 on 6 matching bases. The CDR3 contains 14 residues. Looked up from germline, CDR1 is SGHDT and CDR2 is YYEEEE.

The chain recombines TRBV29-1 with TRBJ1-2; 10 positions agree with TRBD1. CDR1 is SQVTM and CDR2 is ANQGSEA in the germline V gene. Trimming at V came to 3 bases and at J to 4 bases, leaving 11 bases not matched to a gene. This CDR3 has 16 amino acids. The CDR3 nucleotides are TGCAGCGTTGAGGGGGGCGAGACAGGGGGCCTCTATGGCTACACCTTC. This translates into CSVEGGETGGLYGYTF.

CDR3 coding DNA: TGTGCCAGCAGCCCCAAGCAGGGTGGACAGCCCCAGCATTTT. Its translation is CASSPKQGGQPQHF. The chain uses TRBV4-2 and TRBJ1-5; tentatively, D is TRBD1 (5 bases). Between the trimmed V and J ends, which lost 4 bases and 7 bases, there was a span of 14 bases. The CDR3 is 14 amino acids. Germline V gives CDR1 LGHNA, CDR2 YNFKEQ.

The chain has TRBV5-1 and TRBJ2-3, with D perhaps TRBD2 (6 bases). Trimming stripped 5 bases from V and 2 bases from J, with 12 bases between. From germline, CDR1 is SGHRS and CDR2 YFSETQ. This CDR3 comprises 14 residues. DNA of the CDR3: TGCGCCAGCAGGCCGGGGGTAAACACAGATACGCAGTATTTT. Its translation is CASRPGVNTDTQYF.

The V gene is TRBV29-1, the J gene TRBJ2-7; 7 bases are shared with TRBD2. V shed 1 base, J shed 2 bases, and the junction held 5 bases outside the gene matches. Germline V CDR1 and CDR2: SQVTM, ANQGSEA. There are 14 residues in the CDR3. CDR3 amino acids: CSVEVGRAPYEQYF. The DNA of the CDR3 is TGCAGCGTTGAAGTGGGGAGGGCTCCCTACGAGCAGTACTTC.

This clone was seen a handful of times. V gene TRBV6-6 combines with J gene TRBJ1-1, with D possibly being TRBD1 (6 bases). V was clipped by 8 bases and J by 1 base, with 14 bases between them. Germline V lookup: CDR1 MNHNY, CDR2 SVGAGI (reference sequence). The CDR3 is made up of 14 amino acids. CDR3 coding DNA: TGTGCCAGCCGGGGGGCCCCAGGGAACACTGAAGCTTTCTTT. This translates into CASRGAPGNTEAFF.

The chain combines TRBV6-1 with TRBJ1-2; no definite D call. Germline-derived CDR1 and CDR2 are MNHNS and SASEGT. V lost 0 bases to trimming and J lost 10 bases, with 9 bases between them. The CDR3 is made up of 12 amino acids. CDR3 sequence: CASSEAGHLYTF. The CDR3 DNA reads TGTGCCAGCAGTGAAGCGGGCCACCTCTACACCTTC.

The J gene is TRBJ1-5, the V gene TRBV3-1 (or the pseudogene TRBV3-2); D is undetermined. V was trimmed by 0 bases and J by 4 bases, leaving 7 bases between them. The CDR3 consists of 14 residues. Germline lookup yields CDR1 LGHDT and CDR2 YNNKEL (reference sequence). The CDR3 region has the DNA TGTGCCAGCAGCCAAGAGTCGAGGAATCAGCCCCAGCATTTT. Encoded protein: CASSQESRNQPQHF.

This clone showed up just a few times. CDR3 protein: CASSSLLNTEAFF. The CDR3 DNA follows: TGTGCCAGCTCCTCGTTATTGAACACTGAAGCTTTCTTT. This chain joins TRBV6-6 and TRBJ1-1; no clear D gene. Deletions cut 8 bases from V and 0 bases from J, with 10 bases between. In germline, CDR1 is MNHNY, CDR2 SVGAGI (reference sequence). The length of the CDR3 is 13 residues.

CDR3 protein: CASSPGVVVGGSYEQYF. The CDR3 nucleotides read TGTGCCAGCTCACCTGGAGTAGTTGTTGGGGGGTCCTACGAGCAGTACTTC. V and J are TRBV18 and TRBJ2-7, with a tentative D call TRBD2 (6 bases). Germline V gene lookup returns CDR1 KGHSH and CDR2 LQKENI. The CDR3 sequence is 17 residues long. Trimming stripped 3 bases from V and 1 base from J, with 19 bases between.

This clone came up a few times. The chain combines TRBV10-1 with TRBJ1-1, with a weak D call TRBD1 (6 bases). V shed 1 base and J shed 1 base, with 10 bases lying between them. The CDR3 spans 15 residues. Germline V gives CDR1 WNHNN, CDR2 SYGVQD (reference sequence). The CDR3 DNA sequence: TGCGCCAGCAGTGAGTACTGGACAGCGAACACTGAAGCTTTCTTT. The encoded protein is CASSEYWTANTEAFF.

DNA of the CDR3: TGCGCCAGACCCGGGACAGGGGTCTTCTTC. Translating gives CARPGTGVFF. The chain couples TRBV10-1 to TRBJ2-1, with 10 bases fitting TRBD1. J lost 16 bases, V lost 9 bases, and 6 bases had no gene match. This CDR3 spans 10 amino acids. Per the germline V gene, CDR1 is WNHNN and CDR2 is SYGVQD (reference sequence).

This clone is deemed large. J is TRBJ1-2 and V is TRBV3-1 (or the pseudogene TRBV3-2); possible D gene TRBD1, 5 bases. The V end was cut by 1 base, the J end by 7 bases, with 19 bases between. CDR3 size: 16 residues. Germline V CDR1 and CDR2: LGHDT, YNNKEL (reference sequence). For the CDR3, the DNA is TGTGCCAGCAGCCAAGTGGGGGGTATCAGCCCTATTGGCTACACCTTC. This codes for CASSQVGGISPIGYTF.

This clone was detected only a few times. This chain connects TRBV11-2 to TRBJ1-1; D is perhaps TRBD1 (5 bases). Germline CDR1 SGHAT, CDR2 FQNNGV. With 6 bases removed from V and 1 base from J, the gap between germline ends came to 12 bases. The CDR3 has 14 amino acids. CDR3 sequence: CASRQGSGNTEAFF. The CDR3 region has the DNA TGTGCCAGCAGGCAGGGAAGTGGGAACACTGAAGCTTTCTTT.

This chain links TRBV6-5 with TRBJ2-2, with D perhaps matching TRBD1 (6 bases). V was clipped by 2 bases and J by 4 bases, with 14 bases between them. Germline CDR1 and CDR2: MNHEY and SVGAGI. This CDR3 comprises 16 residues. CDR3 coding DNA: TGTGCCAGCAGTTACAATCCAGGGGTCACCACCGGGGAGCTGTTTTTT. Translating gives CASSYNPGVTTGELFF.

V is TRBV3-1 (or the pseudogene TRBV3-2) and J is TRBJ1-5; D might be TRBD1 (6 bases). CDR3 size: 14 residues. Trimming shortened V by 0 bases and J by 4 bases, and 7 bases separated the two germline ends. Germline V CDR1 and CDR2: LGHDT, YNNKEL (reference sequence). The CDR3 loop reads CASSQETGNQPQHF. CDR3 DNA: TGTGCCAGCAGCCAAGAGACAGGTAATCAGCCCCAGCATTTT.

The chain carries TRBV5-6 and TRBJ1-2; TRBD1 might be the D (6 bases). The CDR3 has 13 residues. Germline assignment: CDR1 SGHDT and CDR2 YYEEEE. Trimming removed 2 bases from V and 7 bases from J, with 12 bases in between. CDR3 nucleotides: TGTGCCAGCAGCTTCAACAGGGCGTCTGGCTACACCTTC. Amino acids: CASSFNRASGYTF.

The chain couples TRBV3-1 (or the pseudogene TRBV3-2) to TRBJ1-6, with TRBD1 matching over 10 bases. Germline CDR1 LGHDT, CDR2 YNNKEL (reference sequence). CDR3 length: 14 residues. Trimming at V came to 4 bases and at J to 10 bases, leaving 4 bases not matched to a gene. The CDR3 region is CASSRDRGNSPLHF. The CDR3 DNA reads TGTGCCAGCAGCCGGGACAGGGGTAACTCACCCCTCCACTTT.